This is a list of T cell receptor beta chains from one sample in a study of blood T cell repertoires in COVID-19. Data came from immunoSEQ multiplex PCR; TCRdb stores just in-frame clones and leaves some out. Of some 200,000 clones in the sample, approximately 80% were seen once. The sample consisted of peripheral blood. These receptors were taken from a human donor in a cohort sampled during active COVID-19. Each CDR3 is given with its conserved first and last residue.

len,v_gene,CDR3aa
18,TRBV4-1,CASSHLAGLMQSYNEQFF
13,TRBV5-6,CASSQGTAYGYTF
15,TRBV5-5,CASSLEGQPFRQQYF
14,TRBV13,CASSFSGSSDEQYF
17,TRBV4-2,CASSQDHTSGSYNEQFF
13,TRBV3-1/TRBV3-2,CASSPRTGGTAFF
15,TRBV20-1,CSASLLRDRRETQYF
13,TRBV27,CASSLRESYEQYF
15,TRBV6-5,CASTHDSPQTGELFF
14,TRBV10-3,CAIQGLEAGNTIYF